One sample yielded the 9 T cell receptor beta chains listed below, sequenced in a study of T cell repertoires in cytomegalovirus infection. TCRdb recomputed calls from the reads with MiXCR, one row per CDR3 protein. Among approximately 170,000 distinct CDR3 sequences listed, under 20% were seen once. Sequenced: CD8+ T cells from PBMCs. The receptors come from a human donor in good health (CMV status not recorded). Some clones in this sample may be carry-over from other donors' samples.

This clonotype was seen more than once but under ten times. The gene calls are TRBV7-8 and TRBJ2-7; TRBD2 agrees at 9 bases. The J segment lost 4 bases and the V segment lost 1 base, leaving 5 bases of the junction unmatched. In germline, CDR1 is SGHVS, CDR2 FQNEAQ. The length of the CDR3 is 15 residues. The DNA for the CDR3 is TGTGCCAGCAGCTTAGGCGCTAGCGGGACGTACGAGCAGTACTTC. As protein: CASSLGASGTYEQYF.

V and J are TRBV7-2 and TRBJ2-1, with 10 bases that match TRBD1. Germline V gene sequence: CDR1 SGHTA, CDR2 FQGNSA. V was pared by 6 bases and J by 4 bases, with 12 bases of the junction left unmatched. The CDR3 length is 17 residues. The CDR3 DNA follows: TGTGCCAGCAGTTCCACTACCGGGACAGGGGTTTACAATGAGCAGTTCTTC. Its translation: CASSSTTGTGVYNEQFF.

A few counts support this clonotype. The chain links TRBV27 to TRBJ2-7, with no clear D. CDR3 length: 14 residues. Trimming pared 4 bases from V and 6 bases from J, leaving 16 bases between. CDR1 MNHEY and CDR2 SMNVEV come from the germline V gene (reference sequence). CDR3 loop: CASSWATDLSEQYF. DNA of the CDR3: TGTGCCAGCAGTTGGGCGACGGACCTCTCCGAGCAGTACTTC.

The V gene is TRBV28, the J gene TRBJ1-2; no definite D call. In germline, CDR1 is MDHEN, CDR2 SYDVKM. The V gene lost 7 bases and the J gene lost 4 bases, with 7 bases spanning the gap. The CDR3 is 11 amino acids. The CDR3 here is CASKYGYGYTF. The DNA for the CDR3 is TGTGCCAGCAAATACGGCTATGGCTACACCTTC.

The chain joins TRBV7-9 to TRBJ2-6; 8 nucleotides agree with TRBD1. CDR1 is SEHNR, CDR2 FQNEAQ, per germline (reference sequence). This CDR3 has 18 residues. V was pared by 7 bases and J by 0 bases, with 11 bases of the junction left unmatched. The CDR3 DNA reads TGTGCCAGCATCAGCAGGCAGGGGGCCCCCTCTGGGGCCAACGTCCTGACTTTC. Translating gives CASISRQGAPSGANVLTF. The full variable domain, rest sourced from reference TRBV7-9 and TRBJ2-6, is DTGVSQNPRHKITKRGQNVTFRCDPISEHNRLYWYRQTLGQGPEFLTYFQNEAQLEKSRLLSDRFSAERPKGSFSTLEIQRTEQGDSAMYLCASISRQGAPSGANVLTFGAGSRLTVL.

This rearrangement joins TRBV6-1 to TRBJ2-1, with 11 nucleotides matching TRBD2. CDR3 length equals 14 residues. Germline lookup yields CDR1 MNHNS and CDR2 SASEGT. V gave up 4 bases and J gave up 6 bases; unmatched junction bases: 2. The CDR3 coding sequence is TGTGCCAGCAGTGGACTAGCGGGACTCAATGAGCAGTTCTTC. As protein: CASSGLAGLNEQFF.

This chain connects TRBV2 to TRBJ1-2; D is undetermined. There are 8 residues in the CDR3. Germline values: CDR1 SNHLY, CDR2 FYNNEI. The CDR3 DNA reads TGTGTCACGGGGGGCTACACCTTC. Translating it yields CVTGGYTF.

The V gene is TRBV2, the J gene TRBJ2-3, with 9 bases matching TRBD1. CDR3 length: 13 amino acids. Germline-derived CDR1 and CDR2 are SNHLY and FYNNEI. J was trimmed by 4 bases and V by 6 bases; bases with no gene match: 2. The CDR3 DNA sequence: TGTGCCAGCAGAAGGACAGGGGCAGATACGCAGTATTTT. Protein: CASRRTGADTQYF.

This clonotype occurred a few times. The chain has TRBV28 and TRBJ1-5; possible D gene TRBD1, 5 bases. CDR3 length: 11 amino acids. Germline assignment: CDR1 MDHEN and CDR2 SYDVKM. V was shortened by 6 bases and J by 5 bases, with 5 bases between the two germline ends. CDR3 sequence (DNA): TGTGCCAGCAGAGGGGATCAGCCCCAGCATTTT. The encoded protein is CASRGDQPQHF.